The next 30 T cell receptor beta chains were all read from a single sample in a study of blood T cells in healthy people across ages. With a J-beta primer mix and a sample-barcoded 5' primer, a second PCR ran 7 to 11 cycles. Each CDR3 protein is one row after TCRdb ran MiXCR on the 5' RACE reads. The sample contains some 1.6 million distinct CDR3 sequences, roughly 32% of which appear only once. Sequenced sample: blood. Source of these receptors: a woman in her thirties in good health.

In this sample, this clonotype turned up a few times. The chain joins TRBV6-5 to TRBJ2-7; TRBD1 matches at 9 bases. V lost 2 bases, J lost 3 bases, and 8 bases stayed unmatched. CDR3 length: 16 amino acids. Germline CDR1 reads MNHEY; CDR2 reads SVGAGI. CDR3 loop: CASSYAVGTGIYEQYF. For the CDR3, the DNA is TGTGCCAGCAGTTACGCAGTGGGGACAGGGATCTACGAGCAGTACTTC.

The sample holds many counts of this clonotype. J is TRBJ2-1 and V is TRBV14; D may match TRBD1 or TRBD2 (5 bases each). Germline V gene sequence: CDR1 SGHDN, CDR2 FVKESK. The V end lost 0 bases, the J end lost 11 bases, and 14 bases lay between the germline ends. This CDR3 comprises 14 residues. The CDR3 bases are TGTGCCAGCAGCCAAGATGGGTCGGGGCGGCAGCAGTTCTTC. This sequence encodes CASSQDGSGRQQFF.

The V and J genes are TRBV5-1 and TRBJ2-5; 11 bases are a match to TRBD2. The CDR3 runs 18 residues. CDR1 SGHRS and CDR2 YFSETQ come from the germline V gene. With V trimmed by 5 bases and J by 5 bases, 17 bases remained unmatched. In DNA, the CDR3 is TGCGCCAGCAGTCGGCCGGGACTAGCGGTTCTGAACGGGGAGACCCAGTACTTC. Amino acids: CASSRPGLAVLNGETQYF. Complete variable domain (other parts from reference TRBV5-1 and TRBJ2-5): KAGVTQTPRYLIKTRGQQVTLSCSPISGHRSVSWYQQTPGQGLQFLFEYFSETQRNKGNFPGRFSGRQFSNSRSEMNVSTLELGDSALYLCASSRPGLAVLNGETQYFGPGTRLLVL.

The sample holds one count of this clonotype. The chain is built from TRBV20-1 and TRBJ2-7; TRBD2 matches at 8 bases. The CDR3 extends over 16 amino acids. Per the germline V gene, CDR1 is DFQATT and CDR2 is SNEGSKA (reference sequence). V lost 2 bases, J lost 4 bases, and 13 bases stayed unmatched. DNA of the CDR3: TGCAGTGCTAGACCTTCCCGTAGCGGGAATCCTTACGAGCAGTACTTC. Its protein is CSARPSRSGNPYEQYF.

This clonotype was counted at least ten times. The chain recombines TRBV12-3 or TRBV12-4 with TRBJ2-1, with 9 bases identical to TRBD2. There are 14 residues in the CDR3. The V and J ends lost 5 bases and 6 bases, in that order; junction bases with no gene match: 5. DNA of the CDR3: TGTGCCAGCAGTCCGGGACTAGCCAGCAATGAGCAGTTCTTC. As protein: CASSPGLASNEQFF.

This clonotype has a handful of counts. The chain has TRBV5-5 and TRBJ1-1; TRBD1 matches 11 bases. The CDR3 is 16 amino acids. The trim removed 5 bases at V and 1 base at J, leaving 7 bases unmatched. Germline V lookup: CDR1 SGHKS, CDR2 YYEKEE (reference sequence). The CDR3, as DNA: TGTGCCAGCAGGTTAACGGGGACAGGGGGGAACACTGAAGCTTTCTTT. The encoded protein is CASRLTGTGGNTEAFF.

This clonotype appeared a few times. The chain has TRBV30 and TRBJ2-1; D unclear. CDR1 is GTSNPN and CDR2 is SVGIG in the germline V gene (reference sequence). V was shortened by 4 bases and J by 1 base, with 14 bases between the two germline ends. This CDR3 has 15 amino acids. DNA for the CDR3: TGTGCCTGGATTCAAGGTAGCAGGTCCTACAATGAGCAGTTCTTC. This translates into CAWIQGSRSYNEQFF.

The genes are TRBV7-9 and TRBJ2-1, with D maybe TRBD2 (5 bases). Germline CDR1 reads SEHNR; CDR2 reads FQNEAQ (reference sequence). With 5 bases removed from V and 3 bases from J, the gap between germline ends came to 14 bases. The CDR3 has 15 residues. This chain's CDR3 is CASSPYRGDYNEQFF. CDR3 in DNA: TGTGCCAGCAGCCCCTATCGGGGAGACTACAATGAGCAGTTCTTC.

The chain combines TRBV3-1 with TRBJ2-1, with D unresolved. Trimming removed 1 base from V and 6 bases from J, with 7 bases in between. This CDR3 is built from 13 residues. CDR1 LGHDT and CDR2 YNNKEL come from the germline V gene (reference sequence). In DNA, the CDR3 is TGTGCCAGCAGCCAAGTTGCGCCCAATGAGCAGTTCTTC. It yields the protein CASSQVAPNEQFF.

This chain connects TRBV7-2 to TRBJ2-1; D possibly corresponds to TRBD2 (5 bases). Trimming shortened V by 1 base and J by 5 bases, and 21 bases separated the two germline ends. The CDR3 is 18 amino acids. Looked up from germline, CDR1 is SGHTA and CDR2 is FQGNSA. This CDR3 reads CASSLGSRSKKRDNEQFF. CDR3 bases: TGTGCCAGCAGCTTAGGCTCGAGGTCGAAAAAGAGGGACAATGAGCAGTTCTTC.

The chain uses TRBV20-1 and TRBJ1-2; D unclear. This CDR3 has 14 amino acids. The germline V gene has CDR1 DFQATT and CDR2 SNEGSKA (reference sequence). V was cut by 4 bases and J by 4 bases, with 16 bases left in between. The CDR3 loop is CSAIGLVLGYGYTF. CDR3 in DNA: TGCAGTGCTATTGGACTTGTACTGGGCTATGGCTACACCTTC.

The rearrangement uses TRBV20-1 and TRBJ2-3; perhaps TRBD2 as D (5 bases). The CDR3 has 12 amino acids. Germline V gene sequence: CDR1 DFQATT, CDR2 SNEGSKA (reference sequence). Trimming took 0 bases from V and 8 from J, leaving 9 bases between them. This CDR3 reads CSAREPGTTQYF. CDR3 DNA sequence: TGCAGTGCTAGAGAACCGGGAACTACGCAGTATTTT.

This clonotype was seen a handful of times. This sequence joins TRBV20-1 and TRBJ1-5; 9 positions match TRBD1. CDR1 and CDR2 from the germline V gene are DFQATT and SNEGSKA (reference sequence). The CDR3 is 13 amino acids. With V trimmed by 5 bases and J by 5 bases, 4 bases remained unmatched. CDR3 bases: TGCAGTGCTCCCGGACAGGGGCATCAGCCCCAGCATTTT. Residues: CSAPGQGHQPQHF.

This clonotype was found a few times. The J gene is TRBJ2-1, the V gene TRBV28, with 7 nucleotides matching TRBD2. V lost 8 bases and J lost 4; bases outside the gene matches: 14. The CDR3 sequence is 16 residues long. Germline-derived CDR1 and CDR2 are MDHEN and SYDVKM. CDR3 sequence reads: CASPAPAGKEYNEQFF. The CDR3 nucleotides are TGTGCCAGCCCGGCCCCAGCGGGAAAGGAATACAATGAGCAGTTCTTC.

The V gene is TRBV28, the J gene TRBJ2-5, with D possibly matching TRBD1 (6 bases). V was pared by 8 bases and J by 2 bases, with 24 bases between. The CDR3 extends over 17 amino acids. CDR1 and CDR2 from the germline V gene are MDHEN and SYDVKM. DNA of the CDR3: TGTGCCAGCTCCCAGGGCCCCGGCAGGGGCCATCAAGAGACCCAGTACTTC. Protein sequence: CASSQGPGRGHQETQYF.

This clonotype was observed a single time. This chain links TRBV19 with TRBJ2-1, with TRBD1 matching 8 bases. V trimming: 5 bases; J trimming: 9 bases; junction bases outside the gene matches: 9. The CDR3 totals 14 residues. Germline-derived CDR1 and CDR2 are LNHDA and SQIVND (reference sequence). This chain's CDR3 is CASSSTGGLGEQFF. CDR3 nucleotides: TGTGCCAGTAGTTCCACAGGGGGTTTAGGTGAGCAGTTCTTC.

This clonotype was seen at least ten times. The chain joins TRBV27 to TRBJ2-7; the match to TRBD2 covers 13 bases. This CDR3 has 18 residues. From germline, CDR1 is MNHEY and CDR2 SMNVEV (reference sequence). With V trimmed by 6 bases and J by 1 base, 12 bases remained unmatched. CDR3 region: CASSRLAGGSYVSYEQYF. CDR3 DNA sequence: TGTGCCAGCAGCAGACTAGCGGGAGGCTCCTACGTATCCTACGAGCAGTACTTC.

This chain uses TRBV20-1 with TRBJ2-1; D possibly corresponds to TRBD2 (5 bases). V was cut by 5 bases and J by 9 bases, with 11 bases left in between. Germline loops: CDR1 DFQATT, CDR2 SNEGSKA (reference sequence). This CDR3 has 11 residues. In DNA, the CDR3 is TGCAGTGCTGGGAACCGGGGTGAGCAGTTCTTC. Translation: CSAGNRGEQFF.

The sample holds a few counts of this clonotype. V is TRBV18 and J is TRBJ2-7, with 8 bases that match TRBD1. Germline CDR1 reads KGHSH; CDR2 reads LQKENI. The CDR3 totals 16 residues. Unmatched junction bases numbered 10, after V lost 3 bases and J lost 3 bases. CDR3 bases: TGTGCCAGCTCACCTAGGTGGACAGGGATTTACTACGAGCAGTACTTC. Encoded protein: CASSPRWTGIYYEQYF.

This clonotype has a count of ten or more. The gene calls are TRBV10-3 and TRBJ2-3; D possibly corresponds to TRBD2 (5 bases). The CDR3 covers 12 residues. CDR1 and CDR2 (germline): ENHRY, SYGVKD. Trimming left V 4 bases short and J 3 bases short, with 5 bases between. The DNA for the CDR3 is TGTGCCATCAGTGCGGGAACAGATACGCAGTATTTT. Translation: CAISAGTDTQYF.

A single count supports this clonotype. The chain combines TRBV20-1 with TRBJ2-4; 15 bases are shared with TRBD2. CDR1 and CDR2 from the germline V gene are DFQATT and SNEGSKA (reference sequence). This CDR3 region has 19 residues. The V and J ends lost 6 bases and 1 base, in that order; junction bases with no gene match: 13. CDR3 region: CSAELGLAGGHGAKNIQYF. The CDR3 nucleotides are TGCAGTGCCGAATTAGGACTAGCGGGAGGGCATGGGGCCAAAAACATTCAGTACTTC.

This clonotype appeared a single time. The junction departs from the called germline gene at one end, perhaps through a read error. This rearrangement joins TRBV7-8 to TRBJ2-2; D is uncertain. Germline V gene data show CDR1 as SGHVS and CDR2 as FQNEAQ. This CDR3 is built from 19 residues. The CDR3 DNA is TGTGCCAGCAGCCCGAGCCTGATAGCACCCAAGGGTAACAACGGGGAGCTGTTTTTT. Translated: CASSPSLIAPKGNNGELFF.

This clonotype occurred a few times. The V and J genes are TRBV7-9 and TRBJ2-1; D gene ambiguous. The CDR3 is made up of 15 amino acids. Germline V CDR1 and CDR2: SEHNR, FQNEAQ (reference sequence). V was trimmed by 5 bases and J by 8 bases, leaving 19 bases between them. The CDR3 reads CASSPSLAPWDEQFF. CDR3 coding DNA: TGTGCCAGCAGCCCGTCCCTCGCGCCGTGGGATGAGCAGTTCTTC.

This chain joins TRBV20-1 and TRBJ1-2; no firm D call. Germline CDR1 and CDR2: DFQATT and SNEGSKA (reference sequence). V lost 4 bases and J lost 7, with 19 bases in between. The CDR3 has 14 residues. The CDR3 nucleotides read TGCAGTGCTATACCTCTCGGGCTTGGGGTTGGCTACACCTTC. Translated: CSAIPLGLGVGYTF.

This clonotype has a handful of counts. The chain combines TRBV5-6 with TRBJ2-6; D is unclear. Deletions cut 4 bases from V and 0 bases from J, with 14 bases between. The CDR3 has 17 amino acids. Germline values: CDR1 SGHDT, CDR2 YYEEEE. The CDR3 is CASSPLGARSGANVLTF. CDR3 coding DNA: TGTGCCAGCAGCCCCCTGGGCGCCCGCTCTGGGGCCAACGTCCTGACTTTC.

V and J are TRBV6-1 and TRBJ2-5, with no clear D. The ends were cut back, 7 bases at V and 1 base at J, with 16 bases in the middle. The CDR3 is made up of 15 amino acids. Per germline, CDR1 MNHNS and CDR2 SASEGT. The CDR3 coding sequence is TGTGCCAGCATAGTCAGCCGGGCGTTCCAAGAGACCCAGTACTTC. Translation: CASIVSRAFQETQYF.

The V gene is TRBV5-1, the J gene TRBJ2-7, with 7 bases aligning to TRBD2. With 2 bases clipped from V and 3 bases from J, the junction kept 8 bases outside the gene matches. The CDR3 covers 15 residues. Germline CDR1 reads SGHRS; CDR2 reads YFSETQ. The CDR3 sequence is CASSLIGGGNYEQYF. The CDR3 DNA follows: TGCGCCAGCAGCTTAATTGGCGGGGGAAACTACGAGCAGTACTTC.

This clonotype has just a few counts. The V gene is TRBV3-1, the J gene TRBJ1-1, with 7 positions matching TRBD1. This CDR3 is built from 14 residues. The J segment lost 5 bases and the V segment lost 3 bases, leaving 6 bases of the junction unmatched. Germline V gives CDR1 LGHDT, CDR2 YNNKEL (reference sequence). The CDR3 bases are TGTGCCAGCAGCCAGTCAGGGGGTGTGACTGAAGCTTTCTTT. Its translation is CASSQSGGVTEAFF.

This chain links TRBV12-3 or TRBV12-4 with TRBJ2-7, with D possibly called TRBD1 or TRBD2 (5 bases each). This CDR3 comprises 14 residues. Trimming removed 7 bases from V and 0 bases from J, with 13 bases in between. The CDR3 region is CASTKGRISYEQYF. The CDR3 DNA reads TGTGCCAGCACCAAGGGACGGATCTCCTACGAGCAGTACTTC.

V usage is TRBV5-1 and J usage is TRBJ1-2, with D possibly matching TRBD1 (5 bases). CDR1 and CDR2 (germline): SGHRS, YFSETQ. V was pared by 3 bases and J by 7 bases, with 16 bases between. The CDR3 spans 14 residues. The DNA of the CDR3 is TGCGCCAGCAGCTATGACACGGGGGTTGGTGGCTACACCTTC. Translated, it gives CASSYDTGVGGYTF.